Here is one TCR beta chain with its context. Its antigen is unidentified. Genomic DNA was the PCR template. The TCR beta CDR3 region was amplified using 30 forward and 13 reverse primers. MiXCR, run by TCRdb on the multiplex PCR reads, gives a single entry per CDR3 protein. The sample yields around 300,000 distinct CDR3 sequences, more than 45% seen once. The source of the sample is a study of type 1 and type 2 diabetes patients. Findings of the study overall: Type 2 diabetes and control samples shared highly correlated V and J usage, averaging approximately 0.97.

The CDR3 spans 16 residues. With 2 bases removed from V and 5 bases from J, the gap between germline ends came to 18 bases. The source of this sequence is a man between 18 and 29 years old with type 2 diabetes. The J gene is TRBJ2-5, the V gene TRBV12-3 or TRBV12-4, with unresolved D. The source material was peripheral blood mononuclear cells (PBMCs). The CDR3 nucleotides are TGTGCCAGCAGTTTACGGGCAGACCCAGATCGGGAGACCCAGTACTTC. Translating gives CASSLRADPDRETQYF.